The 14 T cell receptor beta chains below come from one sample, sequenced in a study of OX40 agonist ivuxolimab in advanced cancers. Method: immunoSEQ multiplex PCR; TCRdb's copy keeps in-frame clones and lacks some. The sample has about 75,000 clones, 86% seen once. The specimen comprised CD4+ or CD8+ T cells sorted from blood, sampled in a trial of the OX40 agonist ivuxolimab. These receptors all stem from an adult with an advanced solid tumor such as melanoma, head and neck, liver or kidney cancer.

The chain combines TRBV7-3 with TRBJ2-1; D unresolved. Germline CDR1 and CDR2: SGHTA and FQGTGA. The V end lost 5 bases, the J end lost 1 base, and 9 bases lay between the germline ends. This CDR3 is built from 14 residues. In nucleotides, the CDR3 is TGTGCCAGCAGCCCCAGGCCGTCCTACAATGAGCAGTTCTTC. As protein: CASSPRPSYNEQFF.

The rearrangement uses TRBV7-6 and TRBJ1-1, with D unclear. The CDR3 has 14 residues. Germline values: CDR1 SGHVS, CDR2 FNYEAQ. V lost 2 bases to trimming and J lost 1 base, with 8 bases between them. The CDR3 region has the DNA TGTGCCAGCAGCTTAAAAGAGGGGAACACTGAAGCTTTCTTT. Protein sequence: CASSLKEGNTEAFF.

This chain uses TRBV14 with TRBJ2-7, with a weak D call TRBD1 (6 bases). V was cut by 1 base and J by 6 bases, with 16 bases left in between. Germline V lookup: CDR1 SGHDN, CDR2 FVKESK. This CDR3 has 15 amino acids. For the CDR3, the DNA is TGTGCCAGCAGCCAAGGACAGGCCTTGTCTTTCGAGCAGTACTTC. Its protein product is CASSQGQALSFEQYF.

The chain uses TRBV7-9 and TRBJ1-2; tentative D call: TRBD1 (5 bases). Germline V gene sequence: CDR1 SEHNR, CDR2 FQNEAQ (reference sequence). The CDR3 length is 13 residues. Trimming pared 3 bases from V and 7 bases from J, leaving 12 bases between. The CDR3 sequence is CASSFDSFSGYTF. The CDR3 nucleotides are TGTGCCAGCAGCTTCGACAGTTTCAGTGGCTACACCTTC.

This clone was counted a single time. The genes are TRBV5-1 and TRBJ1-1, with no clear D. Deletions cut 4 bases from V and 0 bases from J, with 10 bases between. This CDR3 region has 14 residues. The germline V gene has CDR1 SGHRS and CDR2 YFSETQ. DNA of the CDR3: TGCGCCAGCAGCCCGCCGGGGATGAACACTGAAGCTTTCTTT. It is translated as CASSPPGMNTEAFF. The whole variable domain, remainder taken from reference TRBV5-1 and TRBJ1-1, is KAGVTQTPRYLIKTRGQQVTLSCSPISGHRSVSWYQQTPGQGLQFLFEYFSETQRNKGNFPGRFSGRQFSNSRSEMNVSTLELGDSALYLCASSPPGMNTEAFFGQGTRLTVV.

This clone was recorded a few times. This chain uses TRBV19 with TRBJ1-6; unclear D gene. The CDR3 runs 13 residues. Germline CDR1 reads LNHDA; CDR2 reads SQIVND (reference sequence). V was trimmed by 3 bases and J by 9 bases, leaving 9 bases between them. CDR3 amino acids: CASSIGEGSPLHF. The CDR3 DNA reads TGTGCCAGTAGTATCGGGGAGGGTTCACCCCTCCACTTT. Looking up the rest from reference TRBV19 and TRBJ1-6 gives the full variable domain: DGGITQSPKYLFRKEGQNVTLSCEQNLNHDAMYWYRQDPGQGLRLIYYSQIVNDFQKGDIAEGYSVSREKKESFPLTVTSAQKNPTAFYLCASSIGEGSPLHFGNGTRLTVT.

This sequence joins TRBV18 and TRBJ2-1; no clear D. V dropped 4 bases and J dropped 0 bases, with 13 bases sitting between them. Germline assignment: CDR1 KGHSH and CDR2 LQKENI. The CDR3 extends over 16 amino acids. As DNA, the CDR3 is TGTGCCAGCTCACTTAGGTGGAGTGGCTCCTACAATGAGCAGTTCTTC. Translating gives CASSLRWSGSYNEQFF. The full variable domain, in which reference TRBV18 and TRBJ2-1 provide the parts outside the CDR3, is NAGVMQNPRHLVRRRGQEARLRCSPMKGHSHVYWYRQLPEEGLKFMVYLQKENIIDESGMPKERFSAEFPKEGPSILRIQQVVRGDSAAYFCASSLRWSGSYNEQFFGPGTRLTVL.

The V call is TRBV7-2, the J call TRBJ2-5; 7 positions match TRBD1. Germline assignment: CDR1 SGHTA and CDR2 FQGNSA. J gave up 2 bases and V 5 bases, and 2 bases lay outside the gene matches. The CDR3 runs 13 residues. CDR3 loop: CASSRDRQETQYF. The CDR3 DNA sequence: TGTGCCAGCAGCCGGGACAGACAAGAGACCCAGTACTTC.

The rearrangement uses TRBV7-2 and TRBJ1-1; D possibly corresponds to TRBD1 (6 bases). Trimming shortened V by 2 bases and J by 3 bases, and 7 bases separated the two germline ends. This CDR3 has 13 residues. CDR1 and CDR2 (germline): SGHTA, FQGNSA. CDR3 bases: TGTGCCAGCAGCTTAAGGACAGACACTGAAGCTTTCTTT. Translation: CASSLRTDTEAFF.

The V and J genes are TRBV27 and TRBJ1-5, with a possible D match to TRBD1 (6 bases). From germline, CDR1 is MNHEY and CDR2 SMNVEV (reference sequence). CDR3 length: 17 amino acids. Trimming took off 5 bases at V and 1 base at J, with 18 bases between the two ends. The CDR3 reads CASSPRPPGTSNQPQHF. The CDR3, as DNA: TGTGCCAGCAGTCCGCGTCCCCCGGGGACAAGCAATCAGCCCCAGCATTTT.

The rearrangement joins TRBV30 to TRBJ1-1; D remains ambiguous. This CDR3 spans 13 amino acids. Germline V gene lookup returns CDR1 GTSNPN and CDR2 SVGIG (reference sequence). The ends were cut back, 4 bases at V and 1 base at J, with 10 bases in the middle. The CDR3 here is CAWKEGTNTEAFF. The CDR3, as DNA: TGTGCCTGGAAGGAGGGAACGAACACTGAAGCTTTCTTT.

This chain connects TRBV5-1 to TRBJ2-7; D unresolved. Germline V lookup: CDR1 SGHRS, CDR2 YFSETQ. The CDR3 totals 11 residues. The V gene lost 3 bases and the J gene lost 3 bases, with 4 bases spanning the gap. CDR3: CASSSSYEQYF. CDR3 in DNA: TGCGCCAGCAGCTCCAGCTACGAGCAGTACTTC. The full variable domain, completed using reference TRBV5-1 and TRBJ2-7, is KAGVTQTPRYLIKTRGQQVTLSCSPISGHRSVSWYQQTPGQGLQFLFEYFSETQRNKGNFPGRFSGRQFSNSRSEMNVSTLELGDSALYLCASSSSYEQYFGPGTRLTVT.

The chain has TRBV30 and TRBJ1-1; D uncertain. Trimming cost V 5 bases and J 1 base, with 11 bases left between them. CDR3 size: 13 residues. Germline-derived CDR1 and CDR2 are GTSNPN and SVGIG (reference sequence). CDR3: CAWQRMENTEAFF. The DNA for the CDR3 is TGTGCCTGGCAACGTATGGAGAACACTGAAGCTTTCTTT.

The V gene is TRBV5-1, the J gene TRBJ2-3; perhaps TRBD2 as D (6 bases). The germline CDR1 and CDR2 sequences are SGHRS and YFSETQ. Trimming stripped 1 base from V and 3 bases from J, with 9 bases between. The CDR3 is made up of 14 amino acids. The CDR3 protein is CASSLLSGTDTQYF. The CDR3 DNA sequence: TGCGCCAGCAGCTTGCTTAGCGGAACAGATACGCAGTATTTT.